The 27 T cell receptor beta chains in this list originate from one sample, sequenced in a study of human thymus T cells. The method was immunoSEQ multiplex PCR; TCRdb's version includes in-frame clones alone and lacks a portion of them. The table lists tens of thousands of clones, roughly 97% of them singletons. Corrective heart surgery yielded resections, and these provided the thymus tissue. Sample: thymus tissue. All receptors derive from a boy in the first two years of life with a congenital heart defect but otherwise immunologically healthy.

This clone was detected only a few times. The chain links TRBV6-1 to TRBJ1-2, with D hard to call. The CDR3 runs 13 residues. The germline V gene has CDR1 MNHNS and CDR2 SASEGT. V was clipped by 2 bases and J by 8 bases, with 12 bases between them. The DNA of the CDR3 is TGTGCCAGCAGTGAAAGGGCAATGGAAGGCTACACCTTC. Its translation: CASSERAMEGYTF.

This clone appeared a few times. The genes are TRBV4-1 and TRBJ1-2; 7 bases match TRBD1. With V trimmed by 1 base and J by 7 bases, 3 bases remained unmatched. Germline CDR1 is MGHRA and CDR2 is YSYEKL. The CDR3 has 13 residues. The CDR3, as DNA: TGCGCCAGCAGCCAAGCAGGGGGGAGTGGCTACACCTTC. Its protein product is CASSQAGGSGYTF.

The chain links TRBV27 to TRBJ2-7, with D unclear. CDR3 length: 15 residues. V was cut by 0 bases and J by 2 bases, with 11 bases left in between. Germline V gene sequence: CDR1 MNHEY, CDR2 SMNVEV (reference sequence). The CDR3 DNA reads TGTGCCAGCAGTTTATCTCCCCGGCATACCTACGAGCAGTACTTC. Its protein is CASSLSPRHTYEQYF.

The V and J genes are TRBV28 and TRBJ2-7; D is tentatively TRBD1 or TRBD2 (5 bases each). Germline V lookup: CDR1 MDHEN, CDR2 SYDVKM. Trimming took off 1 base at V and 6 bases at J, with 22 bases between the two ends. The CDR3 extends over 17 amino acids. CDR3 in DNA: TGTGCCAGCAGTTTATCCCCCCTCTTTGGGGGAGCCCTCGAGCAGTACTTC. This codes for CASSLSPLFGGALEQYF. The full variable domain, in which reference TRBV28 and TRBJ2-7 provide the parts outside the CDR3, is DVKVTQSSRYLVKRTGEKVFLECVQDMDHENMFWYRQDPGLGLRLIYFSYDVKMKEKGDIPEGYSVSREKKERFSLILESASTNQTSMYLCASSLSPLFGGALEQYFGPGTRLTVT.

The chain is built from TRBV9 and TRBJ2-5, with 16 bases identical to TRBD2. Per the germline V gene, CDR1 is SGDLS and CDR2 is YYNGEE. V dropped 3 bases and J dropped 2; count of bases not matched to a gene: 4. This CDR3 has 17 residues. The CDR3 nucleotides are TGTGCCAGCAGCGACGGGACTAGCGGGAGGGATCAAGAGACCCAGTACTTC. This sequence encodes CASSDGTSGRDQETQYF.

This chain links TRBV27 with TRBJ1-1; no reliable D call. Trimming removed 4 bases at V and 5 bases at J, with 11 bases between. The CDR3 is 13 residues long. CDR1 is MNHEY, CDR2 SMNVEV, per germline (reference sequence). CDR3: CASSSLERTEAFF. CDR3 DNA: TGTGCCAGCAGTTCCCTAGAGAGGACTGAAGCTTTCTTT.

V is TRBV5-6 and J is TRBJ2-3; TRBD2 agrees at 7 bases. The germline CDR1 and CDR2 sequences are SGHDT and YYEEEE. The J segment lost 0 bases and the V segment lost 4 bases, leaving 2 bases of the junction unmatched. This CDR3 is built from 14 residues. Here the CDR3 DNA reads TGTGCCAGCAGCCCTAGCGGAAGCACAGATACGCAGTATTTT. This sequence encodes CASSPSGSTDTQYF.

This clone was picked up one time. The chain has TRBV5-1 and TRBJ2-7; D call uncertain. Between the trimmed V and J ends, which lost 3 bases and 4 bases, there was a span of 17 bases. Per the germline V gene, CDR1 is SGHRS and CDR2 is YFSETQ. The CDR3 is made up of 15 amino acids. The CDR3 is CASSWDRLIFYEQYF. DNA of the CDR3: TGCGCCAGCAGCTGGGATCGACTGATTTTTTACGAGCAGTACTTC.

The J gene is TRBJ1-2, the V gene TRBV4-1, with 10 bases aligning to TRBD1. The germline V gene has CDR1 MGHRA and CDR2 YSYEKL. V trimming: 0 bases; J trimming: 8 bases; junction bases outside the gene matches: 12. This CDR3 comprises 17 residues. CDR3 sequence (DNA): TGCGCCAGCAGCCAAGAGAGGGGGGGACAGGGGAATTCCGGCTACACCTTC. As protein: CASSQERGGQGNSGYTF.

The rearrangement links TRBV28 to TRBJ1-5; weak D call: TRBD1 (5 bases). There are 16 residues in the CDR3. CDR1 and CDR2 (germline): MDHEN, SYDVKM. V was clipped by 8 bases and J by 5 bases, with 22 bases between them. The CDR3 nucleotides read TGTGCCAGCCTATTTAGAGGTGGGGCGGGTGATCAGCCCCAGCATTTT. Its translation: CASLFRGGAGDQPQHF.

CDR3 coding DNA: TGCGCCAGCAGCCAAGATATGGCGGGGAGAGCAGATACGCAGTATTTT. This sequence encodes CASSQDMAGRADTQYF. J is TRBJ2-3 and V is TRBV4-3; perhaps TRBD2 as D (6 bases). CDR1 and CDR2 (germline): LGHNA, YSLEER. V lost 0 bases to trimming and J lost 4 bases, with 14 bases between them. The CDR3 loop spans 16 amino acids.

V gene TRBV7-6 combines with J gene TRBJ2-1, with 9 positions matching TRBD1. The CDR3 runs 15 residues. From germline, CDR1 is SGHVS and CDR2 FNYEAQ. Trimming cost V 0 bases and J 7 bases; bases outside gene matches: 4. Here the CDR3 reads CASSLAGTGKNEQFF. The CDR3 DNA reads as TGTGCCAGCAGCTTAGCTGGGACAGGGAAGAATGAGCAGTTCTTC.

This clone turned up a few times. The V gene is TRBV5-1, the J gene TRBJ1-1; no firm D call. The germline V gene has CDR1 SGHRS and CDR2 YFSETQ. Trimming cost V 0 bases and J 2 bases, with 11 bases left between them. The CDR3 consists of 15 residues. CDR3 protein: CASSLADGRNTEAFF. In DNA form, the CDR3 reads TGCGCCAGCAGCTTGGCTGACGGCCGAAACACTGAAGCTTTCTTT.

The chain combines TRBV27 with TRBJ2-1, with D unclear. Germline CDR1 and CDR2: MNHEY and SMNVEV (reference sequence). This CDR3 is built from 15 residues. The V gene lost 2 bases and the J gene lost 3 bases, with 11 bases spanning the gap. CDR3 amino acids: CASSLVSISYNEQFF. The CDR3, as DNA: TGTGCCAGCAGTTTAGTCTCTATAAGCTACAATGAGCAGTTCTTC.

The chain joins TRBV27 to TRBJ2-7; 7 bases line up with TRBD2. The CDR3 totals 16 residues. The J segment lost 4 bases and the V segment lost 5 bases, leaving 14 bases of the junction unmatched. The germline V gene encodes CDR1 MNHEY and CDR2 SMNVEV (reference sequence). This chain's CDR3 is CASSPRREVRGYEQYF. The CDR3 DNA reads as TGTGCCAGCAGTCCACGACGGGAGGTGAGGGGTTACGAGCAGTACTTC.

DNA for the CDR3: TGTGCCAGCAGTACGTCTACAGAGAACTATGGCTACACCTTC. This gives the protein CASSTSTENYGYTF. This chain joins TRBV28 and TRBJ1-2; D unclear. The CDR3 loop spans 14 amino acids. Trimming pared 5 bases from V and 2 bases from J, leaving 12 bases between. From germline, CDR1 is MDHEN and CDR2 SYDVKM.

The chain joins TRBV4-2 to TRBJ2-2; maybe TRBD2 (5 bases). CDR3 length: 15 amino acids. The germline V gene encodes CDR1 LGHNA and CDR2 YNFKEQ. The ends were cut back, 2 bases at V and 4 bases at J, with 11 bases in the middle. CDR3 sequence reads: CASSQRRSGTGELFF. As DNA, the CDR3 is TGTGCCAGCAGCCAACGGAGGTCGGGCACCGGGGAGCTGTTTTTT.

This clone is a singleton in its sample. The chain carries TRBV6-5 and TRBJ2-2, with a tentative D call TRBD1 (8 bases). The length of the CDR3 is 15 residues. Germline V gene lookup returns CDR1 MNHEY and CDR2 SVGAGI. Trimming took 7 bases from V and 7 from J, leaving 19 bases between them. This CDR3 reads CASTHRGGASGELFF. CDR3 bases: TGTGCCAGCACCCACAGGGGGGGGGCCAGCGGGGAGCTGTTTTTT.

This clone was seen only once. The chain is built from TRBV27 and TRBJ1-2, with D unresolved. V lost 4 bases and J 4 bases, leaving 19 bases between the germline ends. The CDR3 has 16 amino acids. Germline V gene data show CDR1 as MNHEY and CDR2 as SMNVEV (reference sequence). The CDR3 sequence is CASSYGETEDFYGYTF. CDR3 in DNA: TGTGCCAGCAGTTACGGCGAAACAGAGGACTTCTATGGCTACACCTTC.

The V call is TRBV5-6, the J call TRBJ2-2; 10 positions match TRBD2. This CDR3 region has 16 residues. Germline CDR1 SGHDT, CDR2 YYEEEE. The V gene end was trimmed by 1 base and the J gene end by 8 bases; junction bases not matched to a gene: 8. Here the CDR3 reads CASSLYLAGVFGELFF. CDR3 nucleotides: TGTGCCAGCAGCTTGTACCTAGCGGGGGTTTTTGGGGAGCTGTTTTTT.

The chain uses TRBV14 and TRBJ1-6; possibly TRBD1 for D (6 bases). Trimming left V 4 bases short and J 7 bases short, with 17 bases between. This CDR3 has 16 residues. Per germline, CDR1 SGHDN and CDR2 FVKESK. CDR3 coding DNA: TGTGCCAGCAGCCCCGGGGGGACACCCCACAATTCACCCCTCCACTTT. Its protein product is CASSPGGTPHNSPLHF.

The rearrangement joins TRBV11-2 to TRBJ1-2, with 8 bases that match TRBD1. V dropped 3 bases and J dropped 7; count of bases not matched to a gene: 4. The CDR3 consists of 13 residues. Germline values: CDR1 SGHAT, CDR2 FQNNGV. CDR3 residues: CASSLRTGCGYTF. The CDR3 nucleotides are TGTGCCAGCAGCTTGCGGACAGGGTGTGGCTACACCTTC. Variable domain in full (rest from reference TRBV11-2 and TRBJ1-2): EAGVAQSPRYKIIEKRQSVAFWCNPISGHATLYWYQQILGQGPKLLIQFQNNGVVDDSQLPKDRFSAERLKGVDSTLKIQPAKLEDSAVYLCASSLRTGCGYTFGSGTRLTVV.

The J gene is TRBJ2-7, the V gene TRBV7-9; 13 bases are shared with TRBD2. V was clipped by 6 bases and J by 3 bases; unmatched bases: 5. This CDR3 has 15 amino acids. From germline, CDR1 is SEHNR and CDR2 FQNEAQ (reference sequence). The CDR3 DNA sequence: TGTGCCAGCAGATTTGGGACTAGCGGGAACTACGAGCAGTACTTC. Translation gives CASRFGTSGNYEQYF.

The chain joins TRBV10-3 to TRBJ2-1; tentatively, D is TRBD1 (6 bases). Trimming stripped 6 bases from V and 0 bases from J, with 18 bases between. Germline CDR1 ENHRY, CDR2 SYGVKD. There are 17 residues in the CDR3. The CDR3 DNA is TGTGCCATCAGCCCCAACCGGGACACCAACTCCTACAATGAGCAGTTCTTC. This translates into CAISPNRDTNSYNEQFF.

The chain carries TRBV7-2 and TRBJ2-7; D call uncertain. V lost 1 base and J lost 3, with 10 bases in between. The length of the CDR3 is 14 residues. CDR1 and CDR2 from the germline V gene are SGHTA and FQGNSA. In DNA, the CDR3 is TGTGCCAGCAGCTTAGGGTCGGAAAACTACGAGCAGTACTTC. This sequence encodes CASSLGSENYEQYF.

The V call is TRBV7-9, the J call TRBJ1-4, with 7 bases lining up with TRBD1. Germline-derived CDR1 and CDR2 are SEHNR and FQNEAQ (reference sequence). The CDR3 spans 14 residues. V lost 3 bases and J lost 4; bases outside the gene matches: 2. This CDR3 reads CASSLYRGNEKLFF. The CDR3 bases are TGTGCCAGCAGCTTGTACAGGGGTAATGAAAAACTGTTTTTT.

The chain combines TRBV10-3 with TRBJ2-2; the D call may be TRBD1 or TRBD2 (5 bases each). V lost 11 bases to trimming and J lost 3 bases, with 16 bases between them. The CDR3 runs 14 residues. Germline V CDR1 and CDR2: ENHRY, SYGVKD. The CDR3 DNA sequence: TGTGCCTCCGGGGTCAGGGTGGACACCGGGGAGCTGTTTTTT. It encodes CASGVRVDTGELFF.